This TCR beta chain appears in the sequencing data of a study of blood T cell repertoires in COVID-19. The table came from immunoSEQ multiplex PCR; TCRdb's copy has only in-frame clones and leaves some out. The data contain some 390,000 clones, 85% to 90% of them singletons. Losses at the gene ends were 4 bases for V and 4 bases for J; bases not matched to a gene: 4. The V gene's germline CDR1 is KGHSH and CDR2 LQKENI. CDR3 length equals 14 residues. The table lists this clone with a count of one. The clonotype comes from a human donor in a cohort sampled during active COVID-19. The sample consisted of peripheral blood. The chain combines TRBV18 with TRBJ1-1, with TRBD1 matching over 9 bases. The DNA of the CDR3 is TGTGCCAGCTCACAACAGGGGGCAGGCACTGAAGCTTTCTTT. Translated, it gives CASSQQGAGTEAFF.